This is a list of T cell receptor beta chains from one sample in a study of shared clonotypes between healthy human individuals. Profiling relied on immunoSEQ multiplex PCR, and the TCRdb table lists in-frame clones only, not all of them. The data show about 120,000 clones, 68% seen once. What was sequenced was memory CD8+ T cells sorted from blood. Receptor source: a woman in her thirties in good health. CDR3s include the opening cysteine and the closing phenylalanine or tryptophan. The D gene is left open where the match is weak. The listing skips clone size in some rows; elsewhere it reads once, few, many or a size class.

v_gene: TRBV2; d_gene: .; abundance: .; j_gene: TRBJ2-2; CDR3nt: TGTGCCAGCAGAACAGGGTGGGGCGGGGAGCTGTTTTTT; CDR3aa: CASRTGWGGELFF
v_gene: TRBV7-3; d_gene: .; abundance: .; j_gene: TRBJ1-5; CDR3nt: TGTGCCTCAGGTCCCCCCGGTCAGCCCCAGCATTTT; CDR3aa: CASGPPGQPQHF
v_gene: TRBV5-1; d_gene: TRBD2; abundance: .; j_gene: TRBJ2-1; CDR3nt: TGCGCCAGCAGCTTGCCCGCTACTAGCGGGACAAGCCACAATGAGCAGTTCTTC; CDR3aa: CASSLPATSGTSHNEQFF
v_gene: TRBV19; d_gene: .; abundance: .; j_gene: TRBJ1-4; CDR3nt: TGTGCCAGTAGTATCGGGCTGTTCAATGAAAAACTGTTTTTT; CDR3aa: CASSIGLFNEKLFF
v_gene: TRBV5-4; d_gene: .; abundance: .; j_gene: TRBJ2-3; CDR3nt: TGTGCCAGCAGCAGGGCCACAGATACGCAGTATTTT; CDR3aa: CASSRATDTQYF
v_gene: TRBV5-1; d_gene: .; abundance: .; j_gene: TRBJ2-1; CDR3nt: TGCGCCAGCAGCTTCGGGGTTGAGCAGTTCTTC; CDR3aa: CASSFGVEQFF
v_gene: TRBV25-1; d_gene: .; abundance: .; j_gene: TRBJ1-2; CDR3nt: TGTGCCAGCAGTGAATATGGGGATTATGGCTACACCTTC; CDR3aa: CASSEYGDYGYTF
v_gene: TRBV11-2; d_gene: TRBD1; abundance: many; j_gene: TRBJ2-3; CDR3nt: TGTGCCAGCAGCTCCGGACAGGGGTTACACACAGATACGCAGTATTTT; CDR3aa: CASSSGQGLHTDTQYF
v_gene: TRBV11-2; d_gene: .; abundance: .; j_gene: TRBJ2-2; CDR3nt: TGTGCCAGCAGCACTAGCCTCCGAACCCCCGGGGAGCTGTTTTTT; CDR3aa: CASSTSLRTPGELFF
v_gene: TRBV29-1; d_gene: .; abundance: .; j_gene: TRBJ2-7; CDR3nt: TGCAGCGTTGAATTGGGCGAACTGCACTCCTACGAGCAGTACTTC; CDR3aa: CSVELGELHSYEQYF
v_gene: TRBV27; d_gene: .; abundance: few; j_gene: TRBJ2-5; CDR3nt: TGTGCCAGCAGTCCGGGGACTCGCGGGGAGACCCAGTACTTC; CDR3aa: CASSPGTRGETQYF
v_gene: TRBV25-1; d_gene: .; abundance: .; j_gene: TRBJ1-5; CDR3nt: TGTGCCAGCAGTCCCGTTGAGGGTGACACAGATAGCAATCAGCCCCAGCATTTT; CDR3aa: CASSPVEGDTDSNQPQHF
v_gene: TRBV6-6; d_gene: .; abundance: .; j_gene: TRBJ1-5; CDR3nt: TGTGCCAGCACCGAACAGGGACAAAGCAATCAGCCCCAGCATTTT; CDR3aa: CASTEQGQSNQPQHF
v_gene: TRBV10-2; d_gene: .; abundance: .; j_gene: TRBJ2-5; CDR3nt: TGCGCCAGCAGGGACTCGAGGGCAGGAGAGACCCAGTACTTC; CDR3aa: CASRDSRAGETQYF
v_gene: TRBV27; d_gene: TRBD2; abundance: .; j_gene: TRBJ2-5; CDR3nt: TGTGCCAGCAGTTTCCAGACTAGCGGGAGGAGGGCGGAGACCCAGTACTTC; CDR3aa: CASSFQTSGRRAETQYF
v_gene: TRBV5-6; d_gene: .; abundance: once; j_gene: TRBJ1-1; CDR3nt: TGTGCCAGCAGCTTGGGTGGTAACCCCACTGAAGCTTTCTTT; CDR3aa: CASSLGGNPTEAFF
v_gene: TRBV11-2; d_gene: .; abundance: .; j_gene: TRBJ2-7; CDR3nt: TGTGCCAGCAGCTTAGTCGGGGCCTACGAGCAGTACTTC; CDR3aa: CASSLVGAYEQYF
v_gene: TRBV5-4; d_gene: TRBD2; abundance: few; j_gene: TRBJ2-1; CDR3nt: TGTGCCAGCAGCTCCGGGGGACTAGCAGACAATGAGCAGTTCTTC; CDR3aa: CASSSGGLADNEQFF
v_gene: TRBV6-5; d_gene: .; abundance: few; j_gene: TRBJ2-1; CDR3nt: TGTGCCAGCAGTTACGTAGGACAGTACAATGAGCAGTTCTTC; CDR3aa: CASSYVGQYNEQFF
v_gene: TRBV15; d_gene: .; abundance: .; j_gene: TRBJ1-1; CDR3nt: TGTGCCACCAGCAGCGAAAGGAGGTTGGCTGAAGCTTTCTTT; CDR3aa: CATSSERRLAEAFF
v_gene: TRBV18; d_gene: TRBD2; abundance: .; j_gene: TRBJ2-5; CDR3nt: TGTGCCAGCTCACCTTCGATAGCGGGAGGGGCAGAGACCCAGTACTTC; CDR3aa: CASSPSIAGGAETQYF
v_gene: TRBV7-9; d_gene: TRBD1; abundance: .; j_gene: TRBJ1-5; CDR3nt: TGTGCCAGCAGCTCGGGACAGGGTGGCCGCAATCAGCCCCAGCATTTT; CDR3aa: CASSSGQGGRNQPQHF